This entry lists 3 T cell receptor beta chains sequenced from one sample in a study of identical twins. MiXCR, run by TCRdb on the 5' RACE reads, gives a single entry per CDR3 protein. The table has approximately 1.8 million distinct CDR3 sequences, roughly 35% seen once. The sequenced sample consisted of cord blood. The receptors originated from a newborn girl in good health.

This clonotype has a handful of counts. This sequence joins TRBV24-1 and TRBJ1-2, with D hard to call. The CDR3 runs to 13 residues. The germline V gene encodes CDR1 KGHDR and CDR2 SFDVKD. V was trimmed by 0 bases and J by 8 bases, leaving 9 bases between them. This chain's CDR3 is CATSDLGPPGYTF. The CDR3, as DNA: TGTGCCACCAGTGATTTGGGTCCCCCCGGCTACACCTTC.

This clonotype was observed a handful of times. The rearrangement links TRBV5-8 to TRBJ2-5; TRBD2 aligns across 12 bases. J gave up 5 bases and V 9 bases, and 8 bases lay outside the gene matches. Germline assignment: CDR1 SGHTS and CDR2 YDEGEE. CDR3 length equals 14 residues. CDR3 residues: CANRLAGAVETQYF. Here the CDR3 DNA reads TGTGCCAACAGACTAGCGGGAGCGGTGGAGACCCAGTACTTC. Variable domain in full (rest from reference TRBV5-8 and TRBJ2-5): EAGVTQSPTHLIKTRGQQATLRCSPISGHTSVYWYQQALGLGLQFLLWYDEGEERNRGNFPPRFSGRQFPNYSSELNVNALELEDSALYLCANRLAGAVETQYFGPGTRLLVL.

The chain joins TRBV14 to TRBJ2-5; 8 nucleotides align to TRBD2. Germline loops: CDR1 SGHDN, CDR2 FVKESK. V dropped 0 bases and J dropped 6; count of bases not matched to a gene: 3. This CDR3 is 14 amino acids long. The CDR3 nucleotides are TGTGCCAGCAGCCAAGAACTAGCGGTAAAGACCCAGTACTTC. As protein: CASSQELAVKTQYF.